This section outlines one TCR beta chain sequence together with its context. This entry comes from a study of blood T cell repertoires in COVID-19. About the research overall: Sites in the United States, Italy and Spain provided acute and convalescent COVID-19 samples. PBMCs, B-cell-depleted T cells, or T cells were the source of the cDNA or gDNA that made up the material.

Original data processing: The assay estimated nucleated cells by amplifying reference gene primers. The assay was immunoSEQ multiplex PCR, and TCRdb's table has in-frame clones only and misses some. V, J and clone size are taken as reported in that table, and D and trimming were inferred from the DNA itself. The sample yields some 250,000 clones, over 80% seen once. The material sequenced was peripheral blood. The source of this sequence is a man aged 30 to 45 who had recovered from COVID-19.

The CDR3 loop is CASSVDPRVPQETQYF. Written as DNA, the CDR3 is TGTGCCAGCAGCGTCGACCCCCGGGTACCACAAGAGACCCAGTACTTC. V is TRBV9 and J is TRBJ2-5; D uncertain. The germline CDR1 and CDR2 sequences are SGDLS and YYNGEE. With 2 bases removed from V and 2 bases from J, the gap between germline ends came to 16 bases. The CDR3 consists of 16 residues.